This note documents a single T cell receptor (beta chain) sequence. Its antigen is not identified. The data belong to a study of T cells expressing NK-cell markers. For the study at large: It was from sorted CD3+CD56+NKG2C+, CD3+CD56+NKG2C- and CD3+CD56-NKG2C+ T cells that TCR beta repertoires came.

5'RACE template switching built TCR beta cDNA with unique molecular identifiers. TCRdb re-called the 5' RACE reads and shows each CDR3 protein once, DNA omitted. This sample's table has more than 90,000 distinct CDR3 sequences. CDR3 length: 14 amino acids. Germline V gives CDR1 LNHNV, CDR2 YYDKDF (reference sequence). Whole-study findings and limits: A few of the donors also had these clonotypes leading their CD3+CD56-NKG2C+ fraction.

Sequenced input: blood T cells: a sorted CD56 or NKG2C T cell subset, CD4+ or CD8+ T cells, or bulk PBMC T cells (not recorded which). This receptor was obtained from a woman between 18 and 70 years old in good health. The rearrangement links TRBV15 to TRBJ2-3; TCRdb returns TRBD1, unconfirmable since there is no DNA. CDR3 sequence reads: CATSTRTGPDTQYF.